Sequencing of this T cell receptor beta chain was carried out in a study of shared clonotypes between healthy human individuals. Study-level background: Two female and three male donors aged 18 to 49 were enrolled.

The V gene end was trimmed by 2 bases and the J gene end by 2 bases; junction bases not matched to a gene: 3. Germline CDR1 and CDR2: WNHNN and SYGVQD (reference sequence). The CDR3 runs 15 residues. Here immunoSEQ multiplex PCR was the method, and the copy in TCRdb shows in-frame clones only, minus some. Here the sample spans about 600,000 clones, roughly four fifths being singletons. About 90 million PBMCs per unsorted sample were used for genomic DNA. Sequenced: PBMCs. This sequence originates from a woman between 35 and 50 years old in good health. Some clones in this sample may be carry-over from other donors' samples. The chain joins TRBV10-1 to TRBJ2-7; 10 bases fit TRBD2. CDR3 DNA: TGCGCCAGCAGTGAGGGGAGCGGGAGGGCCTACGAGCAGTACTTC. Residues: CASSEGSGRAYEQYF.